Listed here are 18 T cell receptor beta chains from one sample, sequenced in a study of blood T cell repertoires in COVID-19 (TCRdb year 2020). Libraries came from the immunoSEQ multiplex PCR assay. TCRdb's version of the immuneACCESS table is confined to in-frame rearrangements and falls short of the full clone set. An unresolved V gene accounts for under half of the shortfall where checked; the remainder is of unknown origin. This sample holds 150,000 to 200,000 clones; 88% were observed only once. The ten most abundant clones make up roughly 9% of the sample. Sequencing input: PBMCs or T cells enriched from blood (not recorded which). Receptor source: a woman between 18 and 30 years old who had recovered from COVID-19.

The chain couples TRBV3-1 (or the pseudogene TRBV3-2) to TRBJ1-1; D uncertain. The germline gives CDR1 LGHDT, CDR2 YNNKEL (reference sequence). The V gene lost 4 bases and the J gene lost 1 base, with 10 bases spanning the gap. The CDR3 length is 14 residues. CDR3 loop: CASSLMTGNTEAFF. The CDR3 DNA reads TGTGCCAGCAGCCTCATGACTGGGAACACTGAAGCTTTCTTT.

This clone was observed many times. The V and J genes are TRBV6-2 or TRBV6-3 and TRBJ2-7, with D uncertain. From germline, CDR1 is MNHEY and CDR2 SVGEGT. The germline V and J ends were trimmed by 0 bases and 5 bases, with 20 bases remaining between them. CDR3 length: 17 amino acids. CDR3 DNA sequence: TGTGCCAGCAGTTACTCTCCCTTGGCGACCAGGCCCGACGAGCAGTACTTC. Amino acid sequence: CASSYSPLATRPDEQYF.

The sample holds one count of this clone. The chain combines TRBV7-2 with TRBJ2-1; TRBD2 aligns across 8 bases. From germline, CDR1 is SGHTA and CDR2 FQGNSA. The ends lost 2 bases at V and 8 bases at J; junction bases unmatched: 11. This CDR3 region has 16 residues. CDR3 bases: TGTGCCAGCAGCTTAATCGGAGCGGGAGCCTCCGATGAGCAGTTCTTC. It translates to CASSLIGAGASDEQFF.

The rearrangement joins TRBV19 to TRBJ2-7, with D perhaps matching TRBD1 (5 bases). The V end lost 5 bases, the J end lost 0 bases, and 23 bases lay between the germline ends. This CDR3 has 18 residues. Looked up from germline, CDR1 is LNHDA and CDR2 is SQIVND (reference sequence). CDR3 sequence: CASSRRAQGTRSSYEQYF. The CDR3, as DNA: TGTGCCAGTAGTCGGAGAGCGCAGGGCACCAGGAGCTCCTACGAGCAGTACTTC.

This chain links TRBV5-8 with TRBJ2-7; TRBD2 might be the D (5 bases). V lost 0 bases and J lost 1, with 11 bases in between. Looked up from germline, CDR1 is SGHTS and CDR2 is YDEGEE. CDR3 length: 15 amino acids. The CDR3 region has the DNA TGTGCCAGCAGCTTGGAGTGGAGGACTTCCTACGAGCAGTACTTC. This codes for CASSLEWRTSYEQYF.

This chain links TRBV28 with TRBJ2-3; TRBD1 matches 8 bases. This CDR3 is 15 amino acids long. After removal of 6 bases from V and 6 bases from J, the junction contained 11 bases not matched to a gene. The germline V gene encodes CDR1 MDHEN and CDR2 SYDVKM. The CDR3 DNA follows: TGTGCCAGCAGGGACAGGGACATCCCAGGTGATACGCAGTATTTT. Translating it yields CASRDRDIPGDTQYF.

This chain connects TRBV5-6 to TRBJ1-2; 9 positions agree with TRBD1. Germline CDR1 SGHDT, CDR2 YYEEEE. This CDR3 comprises 13 residues. V shed 0 bases, J shed 7 bases, and the junction held 1 base outside the gene matches. The CDR3: CASSLGTGVGYTF. Written as DNA, the CDR3 is TGTGCCAGCAGCTTGGGGACAGGGGTTGGCTACACCTTC.

The rearrangement joins TRBV27 to TRBJ1-2; tentative D call: TRBD1 (6 bases). The CDR3 totals 15 residues. Trimming stripped 2 bases from V and 4 bases from J, with 14 bases between. CDR1 and CDR2 from the germline V gene are MNHEY and SMNVEV (reference sequence). The CDR3 sequence: CASSLGTSQIYGYTF. In DNA form, the CDR3 reads TGTGCCAGCAGTTTAGGGACAAGCCAAATCTATGGCTACACCTTC.

The chain employs TRBV9 and TRBJ1-3; D is ambiguous. The V and J ends lost 4 bases and 1 base respectively, with 6 bases between them. CDR1 is SGDLS and CDR2 is YYNGEE in the germline V gene. The CDR3 has 13 residues. The DNA for the CDR3 is TGTGCCAGCAGCCCTCTATCTGGAAACACCATATATTTT. This translates into CASSPLSGNTIYF.

The rearrangement uses TRBV23-1 and TRBJ1-5; the D gene is possibly TRBD1 (6 bases). TRBV23-1 is an ORF; its function is uncertain. Trimming shortened V by 6 bases and J by 0 bases, and 18 bases separated the two germline ends. CDR3 length: 17 amino acids. The CDR3 spells CASRHPRDTYSNQPQHF. CDR3 in DNA: TGCGCCAGCAGGCACCCCCGGGACACCTATAGCAATCAGCCCCAGCATTTT.

This clone was seen a single time. This rearrangement joins TRBV4-3 to TRBJ2-7; 11 bases are a match to TRBD2. The CDR3 is made up of 16 amino acids. Trimming at V came to 0 bases and at J to 2 bases, leaving 3 bases not matched to a gene. Germline V gene lookup returns CDR1 LGHNA and CDR2 YSLEER. CDR3 sequence: CASSQDAGLAAYEQYF. The CDR3 nucleotides are TGCGCCAGCAGCCAAGATGCGGGACTAGCGGCCTACGAGCAGTACTTC.

The chain employs TRBV6-6 and TRBJ1-5; no clear D. The CDR3 length is 14 residues. Germline CDR1 and CDR2: MNHNY and SVGAGI (reference sequence). Trimming took off 2 bases at V and 9 bases at J, with 14 bases between the two ends. CDR3 nucleotide sequence: TGTGCCAGCAGTTACCCGGCGGGAGAAGCGCCCCAGCATTTT. Translating gives CASSYPAGEAPQHF.

V gene TRBV29-1 combines with J gene TRBJ2-1, with D perhaps TRBD1 (5 bases). The CDR3 totals 14 residues. From germline, CDR1 is SQVTM and CDR2 ANQGSEA. The germline V and J ends were trimmed by 2 bases and 7 bases, with 15 bases remaining between them. The CDR3 region is CSVELGQGPNEQFF. For the CDR3, the DNA is TGCAGCGTTGAATTGGGTCAGGGCCCTAATGAGCAGTTCTTC.

J is TRBJ1-5 and V is TRBV15, with a weak D call TRBD1 (6 bases). CDR1 is LNHNV, CDR2 YYDKDF, per germline (reference sequence). The CDR3 length is 15 residues. V was pared by 5 bases and J by 0 bases, with 11 bases between. Here the CDR3 DNA reads TGTGCCACCAGCCGAGGACAGAATAGCAATCAGCCCCAGCATTTT. Translating gives CATSRGQNSNQPQHF.

This chain joins TRBV7-2 and TRBJ1-4; weak D call: TRBD1 (6 bases). Germline V lookup: CDR1 SGHTA, CDR2 FQGNSA. V was pared by 5 bases and J by 7 bases, with 14 bases between. The CDR3 consists of 14 residues. CDR3: CASSPGQNGEKLFF. Here the CDR3 DNA reads TGTGCCAGCAGCCCTGGACAGAACGGTGAAAAACTGTTTTTT.

The chain links TRBV28 to TRBJ1-5, with D possibly being TRBD1 (5 bases). There are 15 residues in the CDR3. The germline CDR1 and CDR2 sequences are MDHEN and SYDVKM. With 1 base removed from V and 8 bases from J, the gap between germline ends came to 15 bases. The CDR3 DNA reads as TGTGCCAGCAGTTTATCATCAGGGAGGGTTAAGCCCCAGCATTTT. Translating it yields CASSLSSGRVKPQHF.

The J gene is TRBJ1-3, the V gene TRBV10-3; 8 nucleotides match TRBD1. Trimming removed 10 bases from V and 3 bases from J; junction bases left unmatched: 8. The CDR3 runs to 14 residues. Germline CDR1 ENHRY, CDR2 SYGVKD. The CDR3 DNA sequence: TGTGCCACCGCCCCAGGGGGCGTTGGAAACACCATATATTTT. Protein: CATAPGGVGNTIYF.

This chain joins TRBV18 and TRBJ2-5; 11 bases line up with TRBD2. Germline V CDR1 and CDR2: KGHSH, LQKENI. V lost 4 bases to trimming and J lost 5 bases; unmatched junction nucleotides: 9. CDR3 length: 16 amino acids. In nucleotides, the CDR3 is TGTGCCAGCTCACTATCGACTAGCGGGGCGGTTGAGACCCAGTACTTC. It is translated as CASSLSTSGAVETQYF.